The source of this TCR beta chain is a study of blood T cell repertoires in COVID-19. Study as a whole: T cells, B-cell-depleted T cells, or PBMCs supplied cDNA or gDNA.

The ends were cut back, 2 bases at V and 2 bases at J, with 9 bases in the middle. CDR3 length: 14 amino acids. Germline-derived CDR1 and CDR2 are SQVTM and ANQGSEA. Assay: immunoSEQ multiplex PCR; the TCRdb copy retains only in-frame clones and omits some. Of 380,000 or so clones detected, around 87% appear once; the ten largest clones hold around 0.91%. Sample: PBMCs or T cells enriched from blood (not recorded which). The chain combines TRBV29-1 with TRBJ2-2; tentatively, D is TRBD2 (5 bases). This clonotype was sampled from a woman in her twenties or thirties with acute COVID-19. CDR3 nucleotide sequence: TGCAGCGTTGAATGGCGGGCAAACACCGGGGAGCTGTTTTTT. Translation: CSVEWRANTGELFF.